This T cell receptor (beta chain) was identified in a study of Ad26.COV2.S vaccination and SARS-CoV-2 variants. Across the study: Participants got Ad26.COV2.S intramuscularly, once or twice 56 days apart. Findings and caveats of the study: Similar non-spike TCR breadth was seen in vaccine and placebo recipients. Placebo recipients had lower spike-specific TCR breadth than vaccine recipients. Using TCR breadth and depth analyses may have led to underestimated total T cell responses.

The treatment denotes: around 19 received Ad26.COV2.S at low or high dose, single or two shots; 5 received placebo; per-sample allocation not given. Collection of the samples took place on day 63 after the first injection of vaccine or placebo. The CDR3 has 15 amino acids. This clone was observed a few times. Its antigen remains unidentified. Produced via immunoSEQ multiplex PCR; TCRdb's table is partial and in-frame only. The sample lists a few hundred thousand clones; around 92% were seen once. This sequence joins TRBV12-2 and TRBJ1-2; the table names TRBD1, a call not compared with the DNA. TRBV12-2 is listed as a pseudogene. This sequence was found in a person between 18 and 65 years old who received the Ad26.COV2.S COVID-19 vaccine or a placebo. Specimen: peripheral blood, collected in a trial of Ad26.COV2.S vaccine versus placebo. CDR3 DNA: TGTGCAAGTCGCCCCAGGGGGGACAGTTCATATGGCTACACCTTC. This sequence encodes CASRPRGDSSYGYTF.